One sample yielded the 3 T cell receptor beta chains listed below, sequenced in a study of T cells in Graves' hyperthyroidism and ophthalmopathy (dated by TCRdb to 2018 to 2020). The method behind the library was multiplex PCR. Data came from an Illumina HiSeq 2000. TCR beta CDR3 regions were amplified from RNA transcripts. A first-round RT-PCR of the TCR CDR3 used the HTBI primer set with the Qiagen OneStep RT-PCR kit. Using fastp at Q25 and MiXCR, TCRdb reprocessed the public reads and kept productive beta chains. Merged by CDR3 protein, the rows form single entries marked with the most common genes and DNA. The sample table holds roughly 500,000 distinct CDR3 sequences, of which over 35% were seen once. The top ten clones comprise about two fifths of the sample. Source material: peripheral blood or thyroid tissue (not recorded which). The receptor set was obtained from an adult woman with Graves' disease, either hyperthyroidism or ophthalmopathy (not recorded which).

This clonotype was recorded many times. In nucleotides, the CDR3 is TGCAGCGTTTCAGGGGCGGGAGGGCCGGGAGAGACCCAGTACTTC. Protein: CSVSGAGGPGETQYF. The chain carries TRBV29-1 and TRBJ2-5; TRBD2 agrees at 9 bases. Germline V CDR1 and CDR2: SQVTM, ANQGSEA. V lost 5 bases and J lost 4; bases outside the gene matches: 11. The CDR3 runs to 15 residues.

The chain employs TRBV14 and TRBJ1-2; D gene unclear. The CDR3 consists of 16 residues. CDR1 is SGHDN, CDR2 FVKESK, per germline. Trimming shortened V by 0 bases and J by 0 bases, and 11 bases separated the two germline ends. In DNA form, the CDR3 reads TGTGCCAGCAGCCAAGAATTTTGGAGGGCTAACTATGGCTACACCTTC. Protein sequence: CASSQEFWRANYGYTF. Full variable domain (missing parts from reference TRBV14 and TRBJ1-2): EAGVTQFPSHSVIEKGQTVTLRCDPISGHDNLYWYRRVMGKEIKFLLHFVKESKQDESGMPNNRFLAERTGGTYSTLKVQPAELEDSGVYFCASSQEFWRANYGYTFGSGTRLTVV.

This clonotype has more than one count but fewer than ten. The V call is TRBV7-3, the J call TRBJ2-5; 9 bases fit TRBD2. CDR3 length: 14 amino acids. With V trimmed by 6 bases and J by 5 bases, 7 bases remained unmatched. Looked up from germline, CDR1 is SGHTA and CDR2 is FQGTGA. The CDR3, as DNA: TGTGCCAGCAGTTTAGCGGGGGCCAGCGAGACCCAGTACTTC. Residues: CASSLAGASETQYF.